This TCR beta chain was recovered during a study of T cell clones after liver transplantation. Study background: Liver transplant recipients had immunosuppression withdrawal attempted within 2 years.

A remark on this clone: Its specificity is unknown.

TCRbeta sequences of proliferating CFSE-low MLR cells were labeled alloreactive. The V end lost 4 bases, the J end lost 4 bases, and 17 bases lay between the germline ends. This CDR3 contains 16 residues. CDR1 SNHLY and CDR2 FYNNEI come from the germline V gene. The data were produced by immunoSEQ multiplex PCR, yet TCRdb's version contains in-frame clones alone and is incomplete. The data contain fewer than 1,500 clones, around 30% of them singletons. The specimen was CD8+ T cells from PBMCs cultured with third-party cells. This sequence was found in a human patient who received a liver transplant. Some of the T cells may derive from the graft donor. This rearrangement joins TRBV2 to TRBJ1-3; D not resolved. CDR3 residues: CASSVSLSGMGNTIYF. Here the CDR3 DNA reads TGTGCCAGCAGTGTCTCACTGTCCGGGATGGGAAACACCATATATTTT.